Reported below is one T cell receptor (beta chain). The sample comes from a study of blood T cell repertoires in COVID-19. As for the study in general: The United States, Italy and Spain provided the acute and convalescent COVID-19 samples. Nucleic acid was either cDNA or gDNA, and it came from T cells, B-cell-depleted T cells, or PBMCs.

There are 15 residues in the CDR3. CDR1 and CDR2 from the germline V gene are MNHEY and SMNVEV (reference sequence). Losses at the gene ends were 3 bases for V and 5 bases for J; bases not matched to a gene: 8. As originally analysed: Reference gene primer amplification in the assay estimated nucleated cell counts. Profiled with immunoSEQ multiplex PCR; TCRdb holds only in-frame clones, not every one. V, J and clone size derive from that table, while D and trimming were established from the DNA sequence. There are nearly 15,000 clones in the sample; around 88% occur only once, and roughly 9% lies in the top ten.

The receptor was derived from a human donor in a cohort sampled during active COVID-19. The specimen sequenced was peripheral blood. The gene calls are TRBV27 and TRBJ2-7; 9 nucleotides line up with TRBD2. CDR3 bases: TGTGCCAGCAGTTTGGATGGGACTAGCAACGACGAGCAGTACTTC. Translated: CASSLDGTSNDEQYF.